The entry below describes one T cell receptor (beta chain). The antigen is not known. Profiling relied on immunoSEQ multiplex PCR, and the TCRdb table lists in-frame clones only, not all of them. The data show over 35,000 clones, about four fifths seen once. This record comes from a study of memory B cells and T cells in multiple sclerosis. Study observations and caveats: Normalization was needed because clone-set size differences affected shared clonotype counts.

The length of the CDR3 is 17 residues. Germline CDR1 is SGHNT and CDR2 is YYREEE (reference sequence). J gave up 5 bases and V 5 bases, and 14 bases lay outside the gene matches. Separate sequencing covered autoproliferating (CFSE-dim) and non-proliferating (CFSE-high) T cells from stimulus-free culture. Fewer than 65 million CFSE-labeled PBMCs were cultured around 7 days unstimulated, then replicate wells were pooled. The PBMCs received roughly 0.5 uM CFSE and serum-free culture with no added stimuli. The material sequenced was PBMCs from blood kept in culture. This sequence joins TRBV5-4 and TRBJ2-5; 11 bases are shared with TRBD1. This clonotype was sampled from a human donor with multiple sclerosis. The CDR3 loop is CASRAGQGGSGPETQYF. CDR3 coding DNA: TGTGCCAGCAGGGCGGGACAGGGGGGTAGTGGGCCGGAGACCCAGTACTTC.